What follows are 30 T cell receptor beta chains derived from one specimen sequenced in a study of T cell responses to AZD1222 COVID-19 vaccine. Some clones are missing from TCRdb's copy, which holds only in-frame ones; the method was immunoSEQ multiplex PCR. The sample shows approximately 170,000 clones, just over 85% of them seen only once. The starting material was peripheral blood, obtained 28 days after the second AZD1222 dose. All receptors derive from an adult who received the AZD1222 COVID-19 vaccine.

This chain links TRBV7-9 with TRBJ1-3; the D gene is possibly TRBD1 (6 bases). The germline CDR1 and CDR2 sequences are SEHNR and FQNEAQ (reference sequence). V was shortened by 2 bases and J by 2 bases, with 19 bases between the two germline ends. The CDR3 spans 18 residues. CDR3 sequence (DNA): TGTGCCAGCAGCTTACAGGGGCTCAAACGTAAGGCTGGAAACACCATATATTTT. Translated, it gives CASSLQGLKRKAGNTIYF.

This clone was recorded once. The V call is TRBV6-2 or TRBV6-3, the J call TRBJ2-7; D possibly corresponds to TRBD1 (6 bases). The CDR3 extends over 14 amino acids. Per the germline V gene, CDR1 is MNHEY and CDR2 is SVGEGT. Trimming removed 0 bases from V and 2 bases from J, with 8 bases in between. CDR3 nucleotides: TGTGCCAGCAGTTACTCAGGGACAACCTACGAGCAGTACTTC. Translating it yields CASSYSGTTYEQYF.

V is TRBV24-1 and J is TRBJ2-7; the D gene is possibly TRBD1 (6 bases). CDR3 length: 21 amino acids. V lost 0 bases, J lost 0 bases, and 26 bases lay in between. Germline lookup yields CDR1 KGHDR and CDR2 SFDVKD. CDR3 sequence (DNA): TGTGCCACCAGTGATTTGAACGGGCCAGGGGTTCTCGGTTTTAGCTCCTACGAGCAGTACTTC. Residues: CATSDLNGPGVLGFSSYEQYF.

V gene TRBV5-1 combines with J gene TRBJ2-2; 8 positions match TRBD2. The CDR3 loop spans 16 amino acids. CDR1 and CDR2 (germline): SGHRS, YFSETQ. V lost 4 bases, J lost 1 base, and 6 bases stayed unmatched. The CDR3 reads CASSLRGGRNTGELFF. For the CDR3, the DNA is TGCGCCAGCAGCCTCCGGGGGGGCCGGAACACCGGGGAGCTGTTTTTT. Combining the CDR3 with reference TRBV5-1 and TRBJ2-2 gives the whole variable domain KAGVTQTPRYLIKTRGQQVTLSCSPISGHRSVSWYQQTPGQGLQFLFEYFSETQRNKGNFPGRFSGRQFSNSRSEMNVSTLELGDSALYLCASSLRGGRNTGELFFGEGSRLTVL.

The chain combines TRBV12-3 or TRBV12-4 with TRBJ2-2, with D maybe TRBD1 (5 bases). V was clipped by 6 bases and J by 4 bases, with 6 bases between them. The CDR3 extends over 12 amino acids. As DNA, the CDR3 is TGTGCCAGCAGGGGGCGCACCGGGGAGCTGTTTTTT. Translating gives CASRGRTGELFF.

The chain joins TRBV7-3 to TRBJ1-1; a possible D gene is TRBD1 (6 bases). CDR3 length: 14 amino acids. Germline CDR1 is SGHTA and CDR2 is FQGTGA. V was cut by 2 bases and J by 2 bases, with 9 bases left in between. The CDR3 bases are TGTGCCAGCAGCTTAGGGGGGCCTAACACTGAAGCTTTCTTT. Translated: CASSLGGPNTEAFF.

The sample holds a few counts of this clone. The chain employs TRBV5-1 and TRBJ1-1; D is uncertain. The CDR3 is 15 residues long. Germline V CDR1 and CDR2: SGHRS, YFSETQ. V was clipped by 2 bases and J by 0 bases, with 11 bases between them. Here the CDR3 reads CASSFSSDMNTEAFF. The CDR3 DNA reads TGCGCCAGCAGCTTTTCATCAGATATGAACACTGAAGCTTTCTTT.

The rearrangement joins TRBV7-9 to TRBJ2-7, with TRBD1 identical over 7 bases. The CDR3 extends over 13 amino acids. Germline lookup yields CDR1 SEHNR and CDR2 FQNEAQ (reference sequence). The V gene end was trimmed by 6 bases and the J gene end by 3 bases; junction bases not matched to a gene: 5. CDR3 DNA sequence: TGTGCCAGCAGTTATGACAGGGACTACGAGCAGTACTTC. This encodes CASSYDRDYEQYF.

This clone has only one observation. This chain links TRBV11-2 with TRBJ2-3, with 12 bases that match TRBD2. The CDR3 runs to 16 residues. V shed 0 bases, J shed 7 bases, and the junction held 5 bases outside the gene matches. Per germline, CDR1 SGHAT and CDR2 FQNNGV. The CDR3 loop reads CASSLELAGGVNTQYF. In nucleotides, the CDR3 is TGTGCCAGCAGCTTAGAACTAGCGGGGGGTGTAAATACGCAGTATTTT.

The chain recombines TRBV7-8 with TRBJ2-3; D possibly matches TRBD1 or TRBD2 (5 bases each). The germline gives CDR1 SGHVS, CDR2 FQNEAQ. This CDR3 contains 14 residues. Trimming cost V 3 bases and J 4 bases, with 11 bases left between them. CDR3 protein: CASSFARDPDTQYF. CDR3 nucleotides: TGTGCCAGCAGCTTCGCCAGGGACCCAGATACGCAGTATTTT.

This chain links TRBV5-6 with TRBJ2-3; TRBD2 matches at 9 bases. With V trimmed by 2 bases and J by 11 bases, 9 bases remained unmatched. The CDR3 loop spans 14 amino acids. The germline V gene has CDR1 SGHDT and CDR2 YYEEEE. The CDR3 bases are TGTGCCAGCAGCTTTGGGACTAGCAGGTTGGGGCAGTATTTT. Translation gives CASSFGTSRLGQYF.

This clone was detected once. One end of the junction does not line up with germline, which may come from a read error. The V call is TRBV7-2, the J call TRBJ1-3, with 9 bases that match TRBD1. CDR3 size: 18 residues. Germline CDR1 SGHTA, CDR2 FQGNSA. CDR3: CASSLGALGTGSVNTIYF. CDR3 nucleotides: TGTGCCAGCAGCTTAGGAGCGTTAGGGACAGGGTCTGTAAACACCATATATTTT.

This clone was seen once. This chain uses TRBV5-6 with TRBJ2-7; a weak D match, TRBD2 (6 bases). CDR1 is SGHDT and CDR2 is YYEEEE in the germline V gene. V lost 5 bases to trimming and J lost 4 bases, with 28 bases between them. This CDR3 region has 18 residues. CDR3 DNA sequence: TGTGCCAGCAGATCTACTGCCAAGTGGGGACTCCTGCGATACGAGCAGTACTTC. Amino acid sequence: CASRSTAKWGLLRYEQYF.

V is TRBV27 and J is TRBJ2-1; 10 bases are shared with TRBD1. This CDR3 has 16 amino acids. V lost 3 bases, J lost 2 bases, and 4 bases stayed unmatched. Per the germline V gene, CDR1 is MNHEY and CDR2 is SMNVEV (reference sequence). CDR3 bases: TGTGCCAGCAGTTTTTGGGACAGGGGACCCTACAATGAGCAGTTCTTC. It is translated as CASSFWDRGPYNEQFF.

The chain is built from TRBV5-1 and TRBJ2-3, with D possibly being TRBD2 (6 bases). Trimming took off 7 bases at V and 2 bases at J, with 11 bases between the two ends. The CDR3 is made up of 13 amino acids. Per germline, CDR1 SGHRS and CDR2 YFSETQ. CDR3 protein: CASHRENTDTQYF. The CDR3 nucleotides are TGCGCCAGCCATCGGGAGAACACAGATACGCAGTATTTT.

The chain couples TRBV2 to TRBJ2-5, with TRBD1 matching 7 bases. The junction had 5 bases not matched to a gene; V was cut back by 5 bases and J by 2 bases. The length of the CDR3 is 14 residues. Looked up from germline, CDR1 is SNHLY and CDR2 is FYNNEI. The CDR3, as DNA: TGTGCCAGCAGTAGGGACAGAATACAAGAGACCCAGTACTTC. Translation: CASSRDRIQETQYF.

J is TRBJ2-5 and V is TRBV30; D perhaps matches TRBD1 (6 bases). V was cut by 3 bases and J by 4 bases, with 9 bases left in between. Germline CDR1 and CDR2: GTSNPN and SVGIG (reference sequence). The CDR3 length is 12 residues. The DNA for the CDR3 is TGTGCCTGGAGCCAAGGGGGAGAGACCCAGTACTTC. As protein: CAWSQGGETQYF.

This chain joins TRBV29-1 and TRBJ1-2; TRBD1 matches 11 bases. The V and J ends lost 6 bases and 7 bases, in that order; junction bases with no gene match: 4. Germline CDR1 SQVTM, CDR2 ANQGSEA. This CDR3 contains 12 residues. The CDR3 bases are TGCAGCGTCGGACAGGGGGCCCGTGGCTACACCTTC. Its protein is CSVGQGARGYTF. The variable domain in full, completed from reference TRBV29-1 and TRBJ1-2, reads SAVISQKPSRDICQRGTSLTIQCQVDSQVTMMFWYRQQPGQSLTLIATANQGSEATYESGFVIDKFPISRPNLTFSTLTVSNMSPEDSSIYLCSVGQGARGYTFGSGTRLTVV.

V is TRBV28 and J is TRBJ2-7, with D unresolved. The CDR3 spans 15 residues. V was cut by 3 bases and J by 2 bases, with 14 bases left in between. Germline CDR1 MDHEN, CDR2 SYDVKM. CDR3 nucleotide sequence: TGTGCCAGCAGTTTCCAGCGACTCCTCGCCTACGAGCAGTACTTC. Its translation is CASSFQRLLAYEQYF.

The DNA for the CDR3 is TGTGCCATCAGTCGCGGACAGGGGAACTATGGCTACACCTTC. Its translation: CAISRGQGNYGYTF. The V call is TRBV10-3, the J call TRBJ1-2; 9 bases map to TRBD1. Germline V gene lookup returns CDR1 ENHRY and CDR2 SYGVKD. J was trimmed by 2 bases and V by 5 bases; bases with no gene match: 3. This CDR3 is 14 amino acids long.

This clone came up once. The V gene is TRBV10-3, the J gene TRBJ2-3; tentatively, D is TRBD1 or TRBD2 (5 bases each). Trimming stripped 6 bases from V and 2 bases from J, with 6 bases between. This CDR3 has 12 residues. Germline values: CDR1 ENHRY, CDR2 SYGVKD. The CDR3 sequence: CAIRGDTDTQYF. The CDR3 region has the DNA TGTGCCATCAGGGGGGACACAGATACGCAGTATTTT.

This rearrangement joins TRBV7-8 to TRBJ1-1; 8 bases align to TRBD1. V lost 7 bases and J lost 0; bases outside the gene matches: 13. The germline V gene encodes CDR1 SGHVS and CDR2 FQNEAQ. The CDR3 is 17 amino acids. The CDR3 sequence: CASTQPRQGLMNTEAFF. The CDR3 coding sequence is TGTGCCAGCACCCAGCCCCGACAGGGGTTGATGAACACTGAAGCTTTCTTT.

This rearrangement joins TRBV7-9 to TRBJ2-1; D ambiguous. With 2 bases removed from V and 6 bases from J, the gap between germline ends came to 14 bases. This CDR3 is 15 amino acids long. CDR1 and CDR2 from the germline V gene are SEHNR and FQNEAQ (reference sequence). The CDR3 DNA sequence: TGTGCCAGCAGCTTACCTGCCCGGTTGGGCAATGAGCAGTTCTTC. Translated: CASSLPARLGNEQFF.

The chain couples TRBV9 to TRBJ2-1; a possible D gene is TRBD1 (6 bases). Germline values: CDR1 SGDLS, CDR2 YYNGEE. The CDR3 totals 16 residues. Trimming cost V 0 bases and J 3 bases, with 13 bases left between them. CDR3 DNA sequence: TGTGCCAGCAGCGTAGGGGTCGGGACAAGCTACAATGAGCAGTTCTTC. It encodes CASSVGVGTSYNEQFF. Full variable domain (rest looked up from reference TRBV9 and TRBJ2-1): DSGVTQTPKHLITATGQRVTLRCSPRSGDLSVYWYQQSLDQGLQFLIQYYNGEERAKGNILERFSAQQFPDLHSELNLSSLELGDSALYFCASSVGVGTSYNEQFFGPGTRLTVL.

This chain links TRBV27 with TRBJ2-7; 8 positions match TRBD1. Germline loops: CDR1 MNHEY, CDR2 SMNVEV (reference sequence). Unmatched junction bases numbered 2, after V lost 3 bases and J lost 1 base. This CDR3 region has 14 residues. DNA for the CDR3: TGTGCCAGCAGTTTCGGACAGGGTTCCTACGAGCAGTACTTC. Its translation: CASSFGQGSYEQYF.

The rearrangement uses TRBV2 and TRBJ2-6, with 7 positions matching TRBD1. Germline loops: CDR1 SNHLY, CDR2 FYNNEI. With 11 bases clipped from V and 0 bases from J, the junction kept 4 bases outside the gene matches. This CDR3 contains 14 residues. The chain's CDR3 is CAGQVLSGANVLTF. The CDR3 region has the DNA TGTGCCGGACAGGTGCTCTCTGGGGCCAACGTCCTGACTTTC. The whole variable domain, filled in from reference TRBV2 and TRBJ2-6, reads EPEVTQTPSHQVTQMGQEVILRCVPISNHLYFYWYRQILGQKVEFLVSFYNNEISEKSEIFDDQFSVERPDGSNFTLKIRSTKLEDSAMYFCAGQVLSGANVLTFGAGSRLTVL.

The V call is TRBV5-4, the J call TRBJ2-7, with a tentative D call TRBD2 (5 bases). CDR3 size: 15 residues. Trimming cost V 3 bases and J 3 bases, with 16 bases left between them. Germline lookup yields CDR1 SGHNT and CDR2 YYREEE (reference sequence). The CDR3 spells CASSSLREGLYEQYF. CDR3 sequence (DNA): TGTGCCAGCAGCTCCTTGAGGGAAGGGCTCTACGAGCAGTACTTC.

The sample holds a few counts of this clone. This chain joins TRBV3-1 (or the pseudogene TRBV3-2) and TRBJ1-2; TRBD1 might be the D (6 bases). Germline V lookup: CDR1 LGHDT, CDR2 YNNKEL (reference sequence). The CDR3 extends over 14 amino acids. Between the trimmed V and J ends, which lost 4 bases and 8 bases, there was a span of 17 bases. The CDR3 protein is CASSREGTGYGYTF. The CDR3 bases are TGTGCCAGCAGCCGGGAAGGAACAGGGTACGGCTACACCTTC.

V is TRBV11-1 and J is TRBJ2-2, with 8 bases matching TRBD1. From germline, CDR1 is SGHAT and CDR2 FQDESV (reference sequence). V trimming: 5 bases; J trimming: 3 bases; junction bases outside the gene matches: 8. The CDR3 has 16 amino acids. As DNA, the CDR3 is TGTGCCAGCAGCACCCGGACAGGGAAGGACACCGGGGAGCTGTTTTTT. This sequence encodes CASSTRTGKDTGELFF.

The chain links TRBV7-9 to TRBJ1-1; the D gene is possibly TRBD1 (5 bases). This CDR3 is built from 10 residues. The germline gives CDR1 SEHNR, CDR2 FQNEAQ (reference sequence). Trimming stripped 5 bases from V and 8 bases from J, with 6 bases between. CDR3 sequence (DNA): TGTGCCAGCAGCCGGGGGGAAGCTTTCTTT. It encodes CASSRGEAFF.